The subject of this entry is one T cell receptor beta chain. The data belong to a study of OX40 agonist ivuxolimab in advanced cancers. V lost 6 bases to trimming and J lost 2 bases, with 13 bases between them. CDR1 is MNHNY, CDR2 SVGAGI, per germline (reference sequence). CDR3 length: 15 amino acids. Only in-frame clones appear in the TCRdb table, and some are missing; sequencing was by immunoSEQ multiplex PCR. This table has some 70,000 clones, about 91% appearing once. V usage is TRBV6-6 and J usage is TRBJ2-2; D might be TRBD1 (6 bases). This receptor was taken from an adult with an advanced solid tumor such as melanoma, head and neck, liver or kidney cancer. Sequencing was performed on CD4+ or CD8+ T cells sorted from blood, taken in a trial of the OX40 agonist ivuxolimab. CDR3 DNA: TGTGCCAGCAGCCTCAGGGGCCAAAACACCGGGGAGCTGTTTTTT. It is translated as CASSLRGQNTGELFF.